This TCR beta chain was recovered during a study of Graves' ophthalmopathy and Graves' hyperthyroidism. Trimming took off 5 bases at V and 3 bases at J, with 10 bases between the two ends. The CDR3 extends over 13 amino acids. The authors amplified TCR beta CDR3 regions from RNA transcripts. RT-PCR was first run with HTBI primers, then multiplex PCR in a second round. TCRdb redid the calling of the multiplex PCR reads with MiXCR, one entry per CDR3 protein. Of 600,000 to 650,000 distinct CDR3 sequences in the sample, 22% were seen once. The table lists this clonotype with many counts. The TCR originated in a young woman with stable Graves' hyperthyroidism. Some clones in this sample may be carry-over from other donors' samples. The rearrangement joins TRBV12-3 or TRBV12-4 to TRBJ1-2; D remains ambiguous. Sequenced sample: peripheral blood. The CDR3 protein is CASSPSEDYGYTF. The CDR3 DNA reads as TGTGCCAGCAGTCCCTCGGAGGACTATGGCTACACCTTC.